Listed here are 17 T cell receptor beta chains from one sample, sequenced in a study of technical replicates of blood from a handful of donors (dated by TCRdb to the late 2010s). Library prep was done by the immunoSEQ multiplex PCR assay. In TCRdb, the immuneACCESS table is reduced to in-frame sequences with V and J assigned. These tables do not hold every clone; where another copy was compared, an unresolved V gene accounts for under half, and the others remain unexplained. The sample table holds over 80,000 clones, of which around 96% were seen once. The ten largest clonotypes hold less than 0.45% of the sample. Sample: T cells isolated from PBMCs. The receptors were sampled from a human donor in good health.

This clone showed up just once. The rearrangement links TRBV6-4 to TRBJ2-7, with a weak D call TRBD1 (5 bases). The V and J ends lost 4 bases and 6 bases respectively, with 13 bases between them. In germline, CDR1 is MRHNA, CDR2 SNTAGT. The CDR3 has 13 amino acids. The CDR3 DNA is TGTGCCAGCAGTGCCGACCTAGGGGCCGAGCAGTACTTC. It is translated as CASSADLGAEQYF.

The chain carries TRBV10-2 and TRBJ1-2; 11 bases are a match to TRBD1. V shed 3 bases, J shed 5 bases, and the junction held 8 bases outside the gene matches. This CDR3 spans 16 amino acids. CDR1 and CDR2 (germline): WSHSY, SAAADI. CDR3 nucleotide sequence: TGCGCCAGCAGTGATGGGACAGGGGGGCGTAAATATGGCTACACCTTC. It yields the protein CASSDGTGGRKYGYTF.

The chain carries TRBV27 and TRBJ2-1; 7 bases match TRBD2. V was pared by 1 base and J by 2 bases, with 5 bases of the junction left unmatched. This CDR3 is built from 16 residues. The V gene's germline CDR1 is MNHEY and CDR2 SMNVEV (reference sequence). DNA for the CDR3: TGTGCCAGCAGTTTATTGCGGGAGTTAACCTACAATGAGCAGTTCTTC. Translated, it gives CASSLLRELTYNEQFF.

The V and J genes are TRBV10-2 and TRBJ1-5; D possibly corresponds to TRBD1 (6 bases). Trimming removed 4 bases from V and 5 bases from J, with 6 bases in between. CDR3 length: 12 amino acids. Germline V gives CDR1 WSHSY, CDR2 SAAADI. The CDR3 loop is CASSAGDQPQHF. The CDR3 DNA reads TGCGCCAGCAGTGCAGGGGATCAGCCCCAGCATTTT.

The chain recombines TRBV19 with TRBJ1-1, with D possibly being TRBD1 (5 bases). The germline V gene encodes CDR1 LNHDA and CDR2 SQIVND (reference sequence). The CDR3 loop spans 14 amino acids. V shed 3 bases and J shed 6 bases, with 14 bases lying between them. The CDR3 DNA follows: TGTGCCAGTAGTATGGGGCCTCTAGGCCCTGAAGCTTTCTTT. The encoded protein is CASSMGPLGPEAFF.

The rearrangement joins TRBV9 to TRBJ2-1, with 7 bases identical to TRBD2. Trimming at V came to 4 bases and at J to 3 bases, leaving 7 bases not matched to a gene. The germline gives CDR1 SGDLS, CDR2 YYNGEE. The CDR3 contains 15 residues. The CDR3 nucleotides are TGTGCCAGCAGCACAGCCGGGACTATCTACAATGAGCAGTTCTTC. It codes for CASSTAGTIYNEQFF.

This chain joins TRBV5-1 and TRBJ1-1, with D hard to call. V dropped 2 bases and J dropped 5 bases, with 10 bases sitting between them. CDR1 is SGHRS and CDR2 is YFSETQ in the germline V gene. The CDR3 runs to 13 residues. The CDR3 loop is CASSFEGGTEAFF. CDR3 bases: TGCGCCAGCAGCTTCGAGGGAGGGACTGAAGCTTTCTTT.

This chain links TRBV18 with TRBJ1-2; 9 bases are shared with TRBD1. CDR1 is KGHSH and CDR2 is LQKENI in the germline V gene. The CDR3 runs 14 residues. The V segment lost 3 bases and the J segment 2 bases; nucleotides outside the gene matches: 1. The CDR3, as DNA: TGTGCCAGCTCACCGGGACAGGGCAACTATGGCTACACCTTC. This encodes CASSPGQGNYGYTF.

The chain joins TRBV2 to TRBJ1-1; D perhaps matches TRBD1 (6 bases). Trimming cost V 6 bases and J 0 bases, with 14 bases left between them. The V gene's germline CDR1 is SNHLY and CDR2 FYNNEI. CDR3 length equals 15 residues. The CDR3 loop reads CASSHPTGLNTEAFF. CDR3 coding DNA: TGTGCCAGCAGCCACCCCACAGGGCTGAACACTGAAGCTTTCTTT. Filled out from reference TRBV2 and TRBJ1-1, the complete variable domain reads EPEVTQTPSHQVTQMGQEVILRCVPISNHLYFYWYRQILGQKVEFLVSFYNNEISEKSEIFDDQFSVERPDGSNFTLKIRSTKLEDSAMYFCASSHPTGLNTEAFFGQGTRLTVV.

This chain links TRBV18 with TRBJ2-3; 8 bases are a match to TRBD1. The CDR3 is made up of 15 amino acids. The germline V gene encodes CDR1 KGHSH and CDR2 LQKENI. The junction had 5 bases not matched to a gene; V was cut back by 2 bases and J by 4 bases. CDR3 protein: CASSPIPGGPDTQYF. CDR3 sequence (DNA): TGTGCCAGCTCACCAATTCCAGGGGGCCCAGATACGCAGTATTTT. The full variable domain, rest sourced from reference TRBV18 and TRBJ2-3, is NAGVMQNPRHLVRRRGQEARLRCSPMKGHSHVYWYRQLPEEGLKFMVYLQKENIIDESGMPKERFSAEFPKEGPSILRIQQVVRGDSAAYFCASSPIPGGPDTQYFGPGTRLTVL.

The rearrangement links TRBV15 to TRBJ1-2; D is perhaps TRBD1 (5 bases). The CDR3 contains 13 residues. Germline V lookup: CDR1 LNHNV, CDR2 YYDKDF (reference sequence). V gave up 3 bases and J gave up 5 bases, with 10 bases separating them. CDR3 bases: TGTGCCACCAGCAGTGACAGCCCATATGGCTACACCTTC. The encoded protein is CATSSDSPYGYTF. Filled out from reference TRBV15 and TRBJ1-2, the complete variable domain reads DAMVIQNPRYQVTQFGKPVTLSCSQTLNHNVMYWYQQKSSQAPKLLFHYYDKDFNNEADTPDNFQSRRPNTSFCFLDIRSPGLGDTAMYLCATSSDSPYGYTFGSGTRLTVV.

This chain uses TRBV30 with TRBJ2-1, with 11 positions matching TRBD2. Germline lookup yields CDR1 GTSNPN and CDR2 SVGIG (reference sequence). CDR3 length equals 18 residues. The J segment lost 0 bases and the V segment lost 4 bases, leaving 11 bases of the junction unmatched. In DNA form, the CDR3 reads TGTGCCTGGACCTTCGGGACTAGCGGCATAAGCTCCTACAATGAGCAGTTCTTC. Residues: CAWTFGTSGISSYNEQFF.

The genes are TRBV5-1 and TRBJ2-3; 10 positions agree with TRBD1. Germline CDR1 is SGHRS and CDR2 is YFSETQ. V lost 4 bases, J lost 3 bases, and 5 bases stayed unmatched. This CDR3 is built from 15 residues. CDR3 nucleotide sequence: TGCGCCAGCAGCCCGGACAGGGGGGGGACAGATACGCAGTATTTT. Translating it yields CASSPDRGGTDTQYF.

The CDR3: CASSTGTGVNIQYF. CDR3 nucleotide sequence: TGTGCCAGCAGCACCGGGACAGGGGTTAACATTCAGTACTTC. This chain joins TRBV7-9 and TRBJ2-4; TRBD1 matches 10 bases. After removal of 5 bases from V and 7 bases from J, the junction contained 5 bases not matched to a gene. The length of the CDR3 is 14 residues. CDR1 and CDR2 from the germline V gene are SEHNR and FQNEAQ (reference sequence).

The CDR3 DNA is TGCGCCAGCAGCCAAGTGACTAGCGGGAAGTTGAATGAGCAGTTCTTC. Translating it yields CASSQVTSGKLNEQFF. The chain links TRBV4-3 to TRBJ2-1; 11 bases fit TRBD2. The CDR3 sequence is 16 residues long. CDR1 LGHNA and CDR2 YSLEER come from the germline V gene. V was pared by 1 base and J by 7 bases, with 6 bases of the junction left unmatched.

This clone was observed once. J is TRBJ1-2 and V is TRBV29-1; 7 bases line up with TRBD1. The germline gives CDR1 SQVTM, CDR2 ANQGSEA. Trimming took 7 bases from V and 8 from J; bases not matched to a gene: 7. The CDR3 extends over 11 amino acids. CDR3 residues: CSARDREGYTF. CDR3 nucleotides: TGCAGCGCCCGGGACAGAGAAGGCTACACCTTC. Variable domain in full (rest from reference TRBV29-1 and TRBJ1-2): SAVISQKPSRDICQRGTSLTIQCQVDSQVTMMFWYRQQPGQSLTLIATANQGSEATYESGFVIDKFPISRPNLTFSTLTVSNMSPEDSSIYLCSARDREGYTFGSGTRLTVV.

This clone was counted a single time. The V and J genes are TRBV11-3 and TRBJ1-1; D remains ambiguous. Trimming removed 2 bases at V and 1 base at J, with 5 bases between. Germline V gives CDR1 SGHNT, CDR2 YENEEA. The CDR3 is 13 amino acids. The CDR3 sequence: CASSLTRNTEAFF. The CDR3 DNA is TGTGCCAGCAGCTTAACTAGGAACACTGAAGCTTTCTTT.